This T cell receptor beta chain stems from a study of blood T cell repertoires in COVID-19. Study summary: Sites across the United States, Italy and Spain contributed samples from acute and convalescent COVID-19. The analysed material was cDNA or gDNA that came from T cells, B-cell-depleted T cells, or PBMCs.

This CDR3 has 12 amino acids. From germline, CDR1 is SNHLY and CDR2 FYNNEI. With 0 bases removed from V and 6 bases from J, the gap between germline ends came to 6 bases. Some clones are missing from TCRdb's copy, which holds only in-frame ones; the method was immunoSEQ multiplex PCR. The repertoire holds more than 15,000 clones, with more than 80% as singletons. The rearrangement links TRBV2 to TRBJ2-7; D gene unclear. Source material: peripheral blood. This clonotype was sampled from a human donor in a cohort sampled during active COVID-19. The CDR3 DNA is TGTGCCAGCAGTGAAGCGCGTCGCGAGCAGTACTTC. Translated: CASSEARREQYF.